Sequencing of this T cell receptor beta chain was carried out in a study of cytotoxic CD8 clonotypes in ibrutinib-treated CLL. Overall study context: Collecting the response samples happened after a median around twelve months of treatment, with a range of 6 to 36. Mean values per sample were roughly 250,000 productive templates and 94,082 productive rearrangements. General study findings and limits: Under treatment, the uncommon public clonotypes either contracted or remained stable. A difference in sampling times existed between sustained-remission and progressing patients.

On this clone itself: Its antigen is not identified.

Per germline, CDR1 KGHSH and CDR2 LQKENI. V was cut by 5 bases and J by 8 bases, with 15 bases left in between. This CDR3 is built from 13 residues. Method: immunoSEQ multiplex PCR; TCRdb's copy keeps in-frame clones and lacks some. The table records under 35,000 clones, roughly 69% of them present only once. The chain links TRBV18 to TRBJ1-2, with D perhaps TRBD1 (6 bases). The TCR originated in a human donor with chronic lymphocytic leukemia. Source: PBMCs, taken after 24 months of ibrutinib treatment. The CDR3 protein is CASSADTGSGYTF. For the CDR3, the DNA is TGTGCCAGCTCAGCCGATACAGGGTCCGGCTACACCTTC. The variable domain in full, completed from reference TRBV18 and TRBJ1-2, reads NAGVMQNPRHLVRRRGQEARLRCSPMKGHSHVYWYRQLPEEGLKFMVYLQKENIIDESGMPKERFSAEFPKEGPSILRIQQVVRGDSAAYFCASSADTGSGYTFGSGTRLTVV.